The TCR beta chain described here comes from a study of early T cells in non-severe SARS-CoV-2 infection. The wider study: Chains stayed unpaired after sequencing of bulk RNA from unsorted whole blood.

General study points: Comparison of clonotypes with VDJdb favored anti-spike CD8 responses while missing private and CD4 specificities.

Many counts were recorded for this clonotype. Antigen specificity is unknown. The CDR3 sequence is 17 residues long. Germline V gene lookup returns CDR1 KGHSH and CDR2 LQKENI. The V end lost 2 bases, the J end lost 0 bases, and 16 bases lay between the germline ends. MiXCR, applied by TCRdb to the 5' RACE reads, yields one record per CDR3 protein. Of roughly 26,000 distinct CDR3 sequences in the sample, about 4% were seen once. The TCR sequence derives from an adult who was a healthcare worker with PCR-confirmed SARS-CoV-2 infection or an uninfected control (not recorded which). The source material was whole blood. The rearrangement uses TRBV18 and TRBJ1-1; perhaps TRBD1 as D (5 bases). The CDR3 sequence: CASSPVQGALMNTEAFF. The DNA for the CDR3 is TGTGCCAGCTCACCAGTTCAGGGCGCTCTTATGAACACTGAAGCTTTCTTT.